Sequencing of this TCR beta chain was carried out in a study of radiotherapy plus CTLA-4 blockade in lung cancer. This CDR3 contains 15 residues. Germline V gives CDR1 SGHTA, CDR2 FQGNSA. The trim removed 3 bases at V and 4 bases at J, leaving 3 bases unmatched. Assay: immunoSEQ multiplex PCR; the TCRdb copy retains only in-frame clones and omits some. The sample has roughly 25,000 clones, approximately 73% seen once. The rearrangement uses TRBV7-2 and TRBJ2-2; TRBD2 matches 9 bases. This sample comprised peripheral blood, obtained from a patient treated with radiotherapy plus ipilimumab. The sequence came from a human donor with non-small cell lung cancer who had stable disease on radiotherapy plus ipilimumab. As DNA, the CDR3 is TGTGCCAGCAGCTTTCTAGCGGGGATCACCGGGGAGCTGTTTTTT. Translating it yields CASSFLAGITGELFF.